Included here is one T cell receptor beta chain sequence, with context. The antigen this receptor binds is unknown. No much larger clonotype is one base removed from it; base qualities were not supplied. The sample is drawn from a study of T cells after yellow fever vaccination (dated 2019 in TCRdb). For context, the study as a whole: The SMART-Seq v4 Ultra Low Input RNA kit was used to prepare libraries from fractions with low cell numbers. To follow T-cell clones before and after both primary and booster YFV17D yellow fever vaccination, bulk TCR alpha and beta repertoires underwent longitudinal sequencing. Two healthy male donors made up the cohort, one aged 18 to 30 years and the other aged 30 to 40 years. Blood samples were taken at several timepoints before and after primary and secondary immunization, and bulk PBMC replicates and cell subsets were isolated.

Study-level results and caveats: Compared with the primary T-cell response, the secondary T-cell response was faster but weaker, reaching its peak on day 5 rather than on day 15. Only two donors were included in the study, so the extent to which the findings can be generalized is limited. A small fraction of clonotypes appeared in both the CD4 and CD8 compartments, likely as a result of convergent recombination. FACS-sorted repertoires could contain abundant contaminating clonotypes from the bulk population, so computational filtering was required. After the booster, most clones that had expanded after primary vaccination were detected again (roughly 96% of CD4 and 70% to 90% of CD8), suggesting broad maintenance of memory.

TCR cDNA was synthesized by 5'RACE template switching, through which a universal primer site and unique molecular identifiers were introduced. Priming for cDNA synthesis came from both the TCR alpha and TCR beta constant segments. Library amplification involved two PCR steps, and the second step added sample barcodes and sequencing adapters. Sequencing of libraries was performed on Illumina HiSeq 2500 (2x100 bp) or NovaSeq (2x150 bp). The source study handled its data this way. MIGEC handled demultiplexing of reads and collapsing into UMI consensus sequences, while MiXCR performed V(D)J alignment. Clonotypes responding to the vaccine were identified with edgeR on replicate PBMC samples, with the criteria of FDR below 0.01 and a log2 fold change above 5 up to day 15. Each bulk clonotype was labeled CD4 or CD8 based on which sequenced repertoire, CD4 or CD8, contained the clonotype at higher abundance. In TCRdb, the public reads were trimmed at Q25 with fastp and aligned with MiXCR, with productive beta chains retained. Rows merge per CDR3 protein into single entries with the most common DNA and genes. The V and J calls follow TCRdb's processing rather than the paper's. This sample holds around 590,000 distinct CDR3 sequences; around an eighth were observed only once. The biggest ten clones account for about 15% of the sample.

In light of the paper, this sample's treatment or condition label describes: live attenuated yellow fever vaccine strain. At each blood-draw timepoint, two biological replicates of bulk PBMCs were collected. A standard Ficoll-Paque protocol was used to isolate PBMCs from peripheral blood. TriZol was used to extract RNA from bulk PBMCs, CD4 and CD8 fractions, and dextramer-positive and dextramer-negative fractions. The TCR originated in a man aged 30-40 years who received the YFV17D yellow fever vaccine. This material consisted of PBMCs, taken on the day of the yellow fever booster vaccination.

The CDR3 reads as follows: CASSARDGAYEQYF. The DNA sequence is TGCGCCAGCAGCGCCCGGGACGGCGCCTACGAGCAGTACTTC. The chain uses TRBV5-1 and TRBJ2-7; the D segment might be TRBD1 or TRBD2, since each matches 5 bases. The CDR3 has 14 amino acids, counting the end cysteine and phenylalanine. Kept here is only the CDR3 DNA, which spans 42 bases and is read in frame from base 1. The V and J ends are trimmed by 4 bases and 2 bases, leaving 13 bases between them. The germline V gene specifies SGHRS as CDR1 and YFSETQ as CDR2.